These T cell receptor beta chains were read from a single sample in a study of T-cell memory formation after mild COVID-19. One entry per CDR3 protein results from TCRdb running MiXCR on the 5' RACE reads. The table records 200,000 to 250,000 distinct CDR3 sequences, about 9.2% of them present only once. The specimen sequenced was PBMCs or a T cell subset sorted from them (not recorded which). Every receptor here comes from a man between 18 and 35 years old who had mild COVID-19 (a few samples of this study predate the infection). Cell type and time point are not known. Each CDR3 is given with its conserved first and last residue. The D gene is left open where the match is weak. Clone size, where shown, is once, few, many, or a class for clones that have expanded.

J gene | V gene | D gene | clone size | CDR3 DNA | CDR3 protein
TRBJ1-2 | TRBV14 | . | many | TGTGCCAGCAGCCACGGACCTTCCTATGGCTACACCTTC | CASSHGPSYGYTF
TRBJ1-3 | TRBV6-5 | TRBD1 | few | TGTGCCAGCAGTTCCGGACAGGGGTACACCATATATTTT | CASSSGQGYTIYF
TRBJ2-4 | TRBV7-2 | . | . | TGTGCCAGCAGCCCCGACCCACGGTCGGAGGACATTCAGTACTTC | CASSPDPRSEDIQYF
TRBJ2-5 | TRBV5-1 | . | few | TGCGCCAGCAGCTTGGATTCGGCGAGCGAGACCCAGTACTTC | CASSLDSASETQYF
TRBJ2-3 | TRBV10-1 | . | few | TGCGCCAGCAGCTCGGGGACAACGGGGGTTCAGACGCAGTATTTT | CASSSGTTGVQTQYF
TRBJ2-3 | TRBV4-1 | TRBD2 | few | TGCGCCAGCAGCCAAGAGCCCAGGGCGGGGGGGTCCACAGATACGCAGTATTTT | CASSQEPRAGGSTDTQYF
TRBJ2-3 | TRBV7-8 | TRBD2 | few | TGTGCCAGCAGCTTCCGGACTAGCGGGGGGCCTGGAGCCCAAGATACGCAGTATTTT | CASSFRTSGGPGAQDTQYF
TRBJ2-1 | TRBV27 | . | . | TGTGCCAGCAGTTTATTGGGGCAGGGTGAGTTCTTC | CASSLLGQGEFF
TRBJ2-1 | TRBV6-1 | TRBD1 | . | TGTGCCAGCAGTGACCCGGGACAGGGGGCGATTGAGCAGTTCTTC | CASSDPGQGAIEQFF
TRBJ2-7 | TRBV7-2 | . | few | TGTGCCAGCAGCTTAAGACCTACACCCACCTACGAGCAGTACTTC | CASSLRPTPTYEQYF
TRBJ1-4 | TRBV5-1 | . | few | TGCGCCAGCAGCTCGGCCTTGGGGAATGAAAAACTGTTTTTT | CASSSALGNEKLFF
TRBJ2-1 | TRBV7-9 | . | . | TGTGCCAGCAGCCCCCCCCATGATTTC | CASSPPHDF
TRBJ2-2 | TRBV20-1 | . | few | TGCAGTGCTAGTTGGGGTCGGACCGGGGAGCTGTTTTTT | CSASWGRTGELFF
TRBJ2-3 | TRBV9 | TRBD1 | . | TGTGCCAGCAGCGCAATACAGGGGGCGGGTACAGATACGCAGTATTTT | CASSAIQGAGTDTQYF
TRBJ1-1 | TRBV19 | . | many | TGTGCCAGTAGTCGACAGGCCTTTGAAGCTTTCTTT | CASSRQAFEAFF
TRBJ2-5 | TRBV6-5 | TRBD2 | . | TGTGCCAGCAGTTACGGTCGCGAAGCGGGGGGACGAGAGACCCAGTACTTC | CASSYGREAGGRETQYF
TRBJ2-2 | TRBV7-9 | . | many | TGTGCCAGCAGCTTCGACGTCGGGGAGCTGTTTTTT | CASSFDVGELFF
TRBJ1-2 | TRBV3-1 | . | . | TGTGCCAGCAGCCAAGATGATTCCGGGACCGAATATGGCTACACCTTC | CASSQDDSGTEYGYTF
TRBJ1-1 | TRBV5-1 | . | many | TGCGCCAGCAGCTTGGAAGGGGCAGGGAGTGAAGCTTTCTTT | CASSLEGAGSEAFF
TRBJ2-2 | TRBV7-2 | . | many | TGTGCCAGCAGCTTAGACTACACCGGGGAGCTGTTTTTT | CASSLDYTGELFF
TRBJ1-3 | TRBV4-3 | . | few | TGCGCCAGCAGCCAAGAGGTACAGCCGGGAAACACCATATATTTT | CASSQEVQPGNTIYF
TRBJ1-5 | TRBV7-2 | . | few | TGTGCCAGCAGCTTACAGGGCTCGGGACAGCCCCAGCATTTT | CASSLQGSGQPQHF
TRBJ2-7 | TRBV2 | TRBD2 | many | TGTGCCAGCAGTGAAACTAGCGGATACTCCTACGAGCAGTACTTC | CASSETSGYSYEQYF
TRBJ2-2 | TRBV6-2/TRBV6-3 | TRBD2 | few | TGTGCCAGCAGAGCGGGGTCTAACACCGGGGAGCTGTTTTTT | CASRAGSNTGELFF
TRBJ2-7 | TRBV5-1 | TRBD1 | many | TGCGCCAGCAGCCCCGCGGGACAGGAATACGAGCAGTACTTC | CASSPAGQEYEQYF
TRBJ2-2 | TRBV7-9 | . | few | TGTGCCAGCACACGCGGCGGCACCGGGGAGCTGTTTTTT | CASTRGGTGELFF
TRBJ2-2 | TRBV5-5 | TRBD1 | many | TGTGCCAGCAGTTTAGACAGGGGGGATACCGGGGAGCTGTTTTTT | CASSLDRGDTGELFF
TRBJ1-6 | TRBV4-3 | . | . | TGCGCCAGCAGCCAAGGCAAAGGAGGGAATTCACCCCTCCACTTT | CASSQGKGGNSPLHF
TRBJ1-6 | TRBV28 | . | . | TGTGCCAGCATCCTGGGGGGTTCTAATTCACCCCTCCACTTT | CASILGGSNSPLHF
TRBJ1-3 | TRBV5-1 | . | many | TGCGCCAGCAGTCGGGACGGCGGCTCTGGAAACACCATATATTTT | CASSRDGGSGNTIYF
TRBJ2-1 | TRBV14 | TRBD1 | few | TGTGCCAGCAGCTCAAGACAGGGCAGATACAATGAGCAGTTCTTC | CASSSRQGRYNEQFF
TRBJ1-5 | TRBV20-1 | . | few | TGCAGTGCAGTACAGGGATTTAGCAATCAGCCCCAGCATTTT | CSAVQGFSNQPQHF
TRBJ2-1 | TRBV5-1 | TRBD2 | many | TGCGCCAGCAGCTTGGTTGCGGGGGGGGAGAATGAGCAGTTCTTC | CASSLVAGGENEQFF
TRBJ2-4 | TRBV6-1 | . | many | TGTGCCAGCAGTGCCCGGGGGGCCAAAAACATTCAGTACTTC | CASSARGAKNIQYF
TRBJ1-4 | TRBV28 | . | . | TGTGCCAGCAGCCCCGTCCCAGGTCGGCATGAAAAACTGTTTTTT | CASSPVPGRHEKLFF
TRBJ2-3 | TRBV18 | TRBD2 | . | TGTGCCAGCTCACCTAGACTAGCGGCGAGCACAGATACGCAGTATTTT | CASSPRLAASTDTQYF